Following are 16 T cell receptor beta chains from one sample sequenced in a study of cytomegalovirus exposure and HLA in healthy donors. A multiplex PCR was run with 60 Vbeta primers and 13 Jbeta primers. TCRdb's copy holds only in-frame clones and misses some; the assay was immunoSEQ multiplex PCR. The table shows some 96,000 clones, with roughly 80% occurring only once. The source material was PBMCs. All receptors come from a female donor in good health and CMV-seronegative.

The chain uses TRBV5-1 and TRBJ1-1; 7 bases line up with TRBD1. The V and J ends lost 0 bases and 4 bases, in that order; junction bases with no gene match: 6. This CDR3 is 15 amino acids long. CDR1 is SGHRS, CDR2 YFSETQ, per germline. This CDR3 is CASSLGYRGGTEAFF. In DNA form, the CDR3 reads TGCGCCAGCAGCTTGGGGTACAGGGGTGGCACTGAAGCTTTCTTT. Together with reference TRBV5-1 and TRBJ1-1, the CDR3 gives the full variable domain: KAGVTQTPRYLIKTRGQQVTLSCSPISGHRSVSWYQQTPGQGLQFLFEYFSETQRNKGNFPGRFSGRQFSNSRSEMNVSTLELGDSALYLCASSLGYRGGTEAFFGQGTRLTVV.

The chain carries TRBV5-8 and TRBJ2-5; 9 bases are shared with TRBD2. CDR3 length equals 17 residues. Germline V gene sequence: CDR1 SGHTS, CDR2 YDEGEE. With V trimmed by 3 bases and J by 5 bases, 14 bases remained unmatched. DNA for the CDR3: TGTGCCAGCAGCTCCGGGAGGCTAGCGGGGAGGGTGGAGACCCAGTACTTC. Protein sequence: CASSSGRLAGRVETQYF.

The J gene is TRBJ2-1, the V gene TRBV4-1; TRBD2 agrees at 12 bases. The ends lost 3 bases at V and 6 bases at J; junction bases unmatched: 6. CDR1 is MGHRA, CDR2 YSYEKL, per germline. The CDR3 sequence is 16 residues long. Here the CDR3 reads CASSQGLAGGVNEQFF. DNA of the CDR3: TGCGCCAGCAGCCAGGGACTAGCGGGCGGGGTCAATGAGCAGTTCTTC.

This clone came up once. The CDR3 here is CASSEERGGTQYF. The CDR3 region has the DNA TGTGCCAGCAGTGAGGAGCGAGGGGGGACCCAGTACTTC. This chain links TRBV6-4 with TRBJ2-5; D is possibly TRBD1 (6 bases). Germline CDR1 MRHNA, CDR2 SNTAGT. V lost 3 bases to trimming and J lost 7 bases, with 12 bases between them. This CDR3 is 13 amino acids long.

In nucleotides, the CDR3 is TGCGCCAGCAGCCCTGGCGGGGTTCGAGATACGCAGTATTTT. Translated: CASSPGGVRDTQYF. V is TRBV5-1 and J is TRBJ2-3; the D gene is possibly TRBD2 (6 bases). There are 14 residues in the CDR3. CDR1 SGHRS and CDR2 YFSETQ come from the germline V gene. Trimming shortened V by 4 bases and J by 5 bases, and 14 bases separated the two germline ends.

The genes are TRBV2 and TRBJ1-5; TRBD1 aligns across 7 bases. V lost 4 bases, J lost 4 bases, and 7 bases stayed unmatched. The germline CDR1 and CDR2 sequences are SNHLY and FYNNEI. This CDR3 has 15 residues. Here the CDR3 reads CASSGRTGINQPQHF. Written as DNA, the CDR3 is TGTGCCAGCAGTGGGAGGACAGGTATTAATCAGCCCCAGCATTTT.

The rearrangement uses TRBV7-2 and TRBJ1-3, with 10 bases that match TRBD1. V gave up 5 bases and J gave up 4 bases; unmatched junction bases: 14. From germline, CDR1 is SGHTA and CDR2 FQGNSA. This CDR3 spans 18 amino acids. The CDR3 here is CASSLGQGGSAKGNTIYF. The CDR3 bases are TGTGCCAGCAGCCTAGGACAGGGGGGAAGCGCTAAAGGAAACACCATATATTTT.

CDR3 DNA sequence: TGTGCCAGCAGCGCCATCGGACAGGGGGGGATCTACGAGCAGTACTTC. Translating it yields CASSAIGQGGIYEQYF. V usage is TRBV9 and J usage is TRBJ2-7; 10 nucleotides agree with TRBD1. The CDR3 totals 16 residues. Germline CDR1 reads SGDLS; CDR2 reads YYNGEE. With V trimmed by 3 bases and J by 3 bases, 9 bases remained unmatched.

The rearrangement links TRBV30 to TRBJ2-1; 11 bases are shared with TRBD2. CDR3 length: 15 residues. Germline CDR1 reads GTSNPN; CDR2 reads SVGIG (reference sequence). With V trimmed by 2 bases and J by 6 bases, 6 bases remained unmatched. Here the CDR3 reads CAWSLTGTSGNEQFF. Written as DNA, the CDR3 is TGTGCCTGGAGTCTGACCGGGACTAGCGGCAATGAGCAGTTCTTC.

This rearrangement joins TRBV2 to TRBJ2-2; D may be TRBD1 (5 bases). Germline-derived CDR1 and CDR2 are SNHLY and FYNNEI. V lost 6 bases and J 1 base, leaving 9 bases between the germline ends. The CDR3 runs to 14 residues. The CDR3 reads CASRGVGNTGELFF. The CDR3 DNA reads as TGTGCCAGCAGAGGGGTCGGGAACACCGGGGAGCTGTTTTTT.

This chain links TRBV7-8 with TRBJ1-1, with D perhaps TRBD1 (5 bases). The CDR3 consists of 15 residues. V was pared by 5 bases and J by 1 base, with 14 bases between. Germline V gene data show CDR1 as SGHVS and CDR2 as FQNEAQ. Here the CDR3 reads CASSHRTQGNTEAFF. CDR3 nucleotides: TGTGCCAGCAGCCACAGGACGCAGGGGAACACTGAAGCTTTCTTT.

This clone occurred once. The genes are TRBV9 and TRBJ2-1; 10 bases fit TRBD2. There are 15 residues in the CDR3. The germline gives CDR1 SGDLS, CDR2 YYNGEE. V lost 3 bases to trimming and J lost 6 bases; unmatched junction nucleotides: 6. The CDR3 here is CASSEGTSAANEQFF. Written as DNA, the CDR3 is TGTGCCAGCAGCGAGGGGACTAGCGCCGCCAATGAGCAGTTCTTC. Using reference TRBV9 and TRBJ2-1 for the parts outside the CDR3, the full variable domain is DSGVTQTPKHLITATGQRVTLRCSPRSGDLSVYWYQQSLDQGLQFLIQYYNGEERAKGNILERFSAQQFPDLHSELNLSSLELGDSALYFCASSEGTSAANEQFFGPGTRLTVL.

The chain recombines TRBV5-1 with TRBJ2-1; 7 bases line up with TRBD1. The CDR3 has 14 residues. Losses at the gene ends were 3 bases for V and 3 bases for J; bases not matched to a gene: 3. The germline CDR1 and CDR2 sequences are SGHRS and YFSETQ. The CDR3 bases are TGCGCCAGCAGCTACCGGGACAGCTACAATGAGCAGTTCTTC. Protein: CASSYRDSYNEQFF.

J is TRBJ1-1 and V is TRBV18; D may be TRBD1 (5 bases). CDR1 is KGHSH and CDR2 is LQKENI in the germline V gene. Trimming took off 3 bases at V and 3 bases at J, with 14 bases between the two ends. This CDR3 spans 15 amino acids. The CDR3 DNA reads TGTGCCAGCTCACCCAACGTCGGGGGTTACACTGAAGCTTTCTTT. This translates into CASSPNVGGYTEAFF.

This sequence joins TRBV7-9 and TRBJ2-5; D unresolved. Germline V gene data show CDR1 as SEHNR and CDR2 as FQNEAQ (reference sequence). The germline V and J ends were trimmed by 2 bases and 7 bases, with 14 bases remaining between them. CDR3 length: 14 residues. CDR3 loop: CASSLYQALGTQYF. The DNA of the CDR3 is TGTGCCAGCAGCTTATATCAGGCTCTGGGGACCCAGTACTTC.

The chain carries TRBV19 and TRBJ2-7; 14 bases map to TRBD2. The length of the CDR3 is 16 residues. The germline V gene encodes CDR1 LNHDA and CDR2 SQIVND (reference sequence). After removal of 4 bases from V and 5 bases from J, the junction contained 7 bases not matched to a gene. Here the CDR3 DNA reads TGTGCCAGTAGTACCCGACTAGCGGGGGGGCGTGACGAGCAGTACTTC. It specifies CASSTRLAGGRDEQYF. The full variable domain, in which reference TRBV19 and TRBJ2-7 provide the parts outside the CDR3, is DGGITQSPKYLFRKEGQNVTLSCEQNLNHDAMYWYRQDPGQGLRLIYYSQIVNDFQKGDIAEGYSVSREKKESFPLTVTSAQKNPTAFYLCASSTRLAGGRDEQYFGPGTRLTVT.